Sequencing of this T cell receptor beta chain was carried out in a study of graft-versus-host responses after intestinal transplantation. Study in general: Every one of the recipients received anti-thymocyte globulin induction and afterwards took tacrolimus and steroids for around 3 years.

The assay was immunoSEQ multiplex PCR, and TCRdb's table has in-frame clones only and misses some. The data show just over 15,000 clones, around 69% seen once. Findings of the study overall: Detected in recipient marrow were GvH clones, some of which were first observed in ileum or blood. Allograft graft-versus-host to host-versus-graft clonal ratios ran high in patients with graft-donor T cell macrochimerism.

As regards this clone: Its antigen is not known.

Processed graft tissue released its intraepithelial and lamina propria lymphocytes. The CDR3 contains 13 residues. V was pared by 2 bases and J by 2 bases, with 6 bases between. Germline CDR1 and CDR2: KGHSH and LQKENI. The V and J genes are TRBV18 and TRBJ1-2; D gene uncertain. Specimen: ileum tissue, collected 14 days after transplant. The clonotype comes from a human patient who received an intestinal transplant, so some T cells may come from the graft donor. CDR3 coding DNA: TGTGCCAGCTCACCAGGGGTGAACTATGGCTACACCTTC. Its protein product is CASSPGVNYGYTF.